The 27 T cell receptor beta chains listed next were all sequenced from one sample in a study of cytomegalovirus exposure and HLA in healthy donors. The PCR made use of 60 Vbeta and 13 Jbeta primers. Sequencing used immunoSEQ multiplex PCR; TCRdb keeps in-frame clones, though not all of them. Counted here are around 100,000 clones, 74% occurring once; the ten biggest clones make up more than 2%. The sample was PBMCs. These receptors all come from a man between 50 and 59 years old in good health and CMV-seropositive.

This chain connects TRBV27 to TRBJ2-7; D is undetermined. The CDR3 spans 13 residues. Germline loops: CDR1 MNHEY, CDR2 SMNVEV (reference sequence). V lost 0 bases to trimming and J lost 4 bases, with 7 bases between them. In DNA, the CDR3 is TGTGCCAGCAGTTTATCCGGGTTATACGAGCAGTACTTC. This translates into CASSLSGLYEQYF.

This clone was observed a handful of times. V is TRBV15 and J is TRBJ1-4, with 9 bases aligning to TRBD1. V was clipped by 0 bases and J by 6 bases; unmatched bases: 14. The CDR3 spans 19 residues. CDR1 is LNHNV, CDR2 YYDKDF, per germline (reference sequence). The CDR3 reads CATSRDWAQGARRDEKLFF. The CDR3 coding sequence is TGTGCCACCAGCAGAGATTGGGCACAGGGGGCAAGGCGGGATGAAAAACTGTTTTTT.

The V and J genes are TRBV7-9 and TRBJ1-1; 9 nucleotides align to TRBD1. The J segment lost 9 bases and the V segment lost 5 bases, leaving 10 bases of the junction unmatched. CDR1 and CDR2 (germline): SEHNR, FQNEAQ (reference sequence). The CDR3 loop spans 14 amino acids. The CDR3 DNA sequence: TGTGCCAGCAGCCGGTCGACAGGGGGATTGAAAGCTTTCTTT. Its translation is CASSRSTGGLKAFF.

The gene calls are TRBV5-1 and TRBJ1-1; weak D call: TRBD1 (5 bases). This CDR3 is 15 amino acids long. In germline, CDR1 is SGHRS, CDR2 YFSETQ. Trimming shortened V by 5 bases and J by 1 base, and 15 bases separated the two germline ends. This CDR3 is CASSSAGQGNTEAFF. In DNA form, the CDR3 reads TGCGCCAGCAGTTCGGCCGGCCAGGGGAACACTGAAGCTTTCTTT.

Here the CDR3 DNA reads TGTGCCAGCAGCCGTAAAGGACTAGCGGGGGCCTTACGGCAGTTCTTC. Amino acids: CASSRKGLAGALRQFF. The genes are TRBV5-8 and TRBJ2-1, with 13 bases lining up with TRBD2. Trimming cost V 4 bases and J 12 bases; bases outside gene matches: 13. The V gene's germline CDR1 is SGHTS and CDR2 YDEGEE. CDR3 length equals 16 residues.

The CDR3 DNA follows: TGTGCCAGCAGCCAAGGGCCGGGACAGGGGGCGCTAGGCTATGGCTACACCTTC. It specifies CASSQGPGQGALGYGYTF. The chain joins TRBV4-2 to TRBJ1-2, with 12 bases fitting TRBD1. The CDR3 runs to 18 residues. Per germline, CDR1 LGHNA and CDR2 YNFKEQ. The V gene end was trimmed by 1 base and the J gene end by 4 bases; junction bases not matched to a gene: 10.

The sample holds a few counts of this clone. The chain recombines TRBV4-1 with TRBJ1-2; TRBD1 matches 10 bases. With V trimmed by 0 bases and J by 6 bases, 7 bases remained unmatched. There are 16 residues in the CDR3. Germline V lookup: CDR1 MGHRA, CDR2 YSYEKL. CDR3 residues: CASSQDLGTGVDGYTF. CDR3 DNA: TGCGCCAGCAGCCAAGATCTGGGGACAGGGGTCGATGGCTACACCTTC.

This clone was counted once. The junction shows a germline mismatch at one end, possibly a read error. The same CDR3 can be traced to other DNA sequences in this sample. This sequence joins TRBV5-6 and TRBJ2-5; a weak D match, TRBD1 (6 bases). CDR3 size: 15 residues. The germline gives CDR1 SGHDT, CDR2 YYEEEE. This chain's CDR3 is CASSLGRGDQETQYF. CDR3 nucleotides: TGCGCCAGCAGCTTGGGCAGGGGCGACCAAGAGACCCAGTACTTC.

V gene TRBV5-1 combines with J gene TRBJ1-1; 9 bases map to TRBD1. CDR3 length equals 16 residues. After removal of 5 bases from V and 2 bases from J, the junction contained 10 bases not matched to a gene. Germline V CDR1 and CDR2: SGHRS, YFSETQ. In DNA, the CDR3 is TGCGCCAGCAGTCCACGGGACAGGGTAATAAACACTGAAGCTTTCTTT. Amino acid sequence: CASSPRDRVINTEAFF.

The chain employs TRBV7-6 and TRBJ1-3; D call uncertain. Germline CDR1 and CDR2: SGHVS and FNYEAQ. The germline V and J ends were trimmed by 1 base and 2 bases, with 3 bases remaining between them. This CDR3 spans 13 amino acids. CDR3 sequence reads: CASSLVTGNTIYF. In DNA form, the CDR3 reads TGTGCCAGCAGCTTAGTAACTGGAAACACCATATATTTT.

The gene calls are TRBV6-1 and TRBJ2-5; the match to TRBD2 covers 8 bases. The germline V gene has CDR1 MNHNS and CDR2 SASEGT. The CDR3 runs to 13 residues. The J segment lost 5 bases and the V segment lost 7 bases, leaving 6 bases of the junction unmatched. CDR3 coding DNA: TGTGCCAGCAATGCGGGGGGATGGGAGACCCAGTACTTC. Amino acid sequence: CASNAGGWETQYF.

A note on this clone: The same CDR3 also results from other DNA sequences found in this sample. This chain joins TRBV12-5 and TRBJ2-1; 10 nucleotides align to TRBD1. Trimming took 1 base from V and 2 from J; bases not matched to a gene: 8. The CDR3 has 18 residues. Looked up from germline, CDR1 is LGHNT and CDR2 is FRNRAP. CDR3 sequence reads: CASGLGLPGQGTYNEQFF. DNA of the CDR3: TGTGCTAGTGGTTTGGGGCTGCCGGGACAGGGGACCTACAATGAGCAGTTCTTC.

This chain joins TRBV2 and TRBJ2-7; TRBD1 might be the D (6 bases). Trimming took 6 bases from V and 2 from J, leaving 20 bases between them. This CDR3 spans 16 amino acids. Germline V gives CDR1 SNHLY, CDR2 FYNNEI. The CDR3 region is CASRTPRGSDAYEQYF. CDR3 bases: TGTGCCAGCAGAACCCCGAGGGGGTCGGACGCCTACGAGCAGTACTTC.

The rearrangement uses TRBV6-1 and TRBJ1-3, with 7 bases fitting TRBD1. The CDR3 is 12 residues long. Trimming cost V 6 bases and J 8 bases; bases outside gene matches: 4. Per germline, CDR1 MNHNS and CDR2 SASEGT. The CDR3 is CASSRQGDTIYF. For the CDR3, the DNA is TGTGCCAGCAGCCGACAGGGAGACACCATATATTTT.

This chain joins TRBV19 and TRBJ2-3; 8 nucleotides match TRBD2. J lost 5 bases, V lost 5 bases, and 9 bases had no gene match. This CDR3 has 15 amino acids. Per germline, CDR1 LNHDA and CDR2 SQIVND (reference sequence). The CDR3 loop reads CASSSGGAGGDTQYF. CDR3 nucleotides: TGTGCCAGTAGTTCCGGGGGGGCAGGTGGAGATACGCAGTATTTT.

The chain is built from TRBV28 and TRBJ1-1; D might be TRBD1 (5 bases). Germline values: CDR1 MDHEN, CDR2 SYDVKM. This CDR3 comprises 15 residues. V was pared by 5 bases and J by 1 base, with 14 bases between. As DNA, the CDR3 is TGTGCCAGCAGTCTTACAAGGGGTCAGAACACTGAAGCTTTCTTT. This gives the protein CASSLTRGQNTEAFF.

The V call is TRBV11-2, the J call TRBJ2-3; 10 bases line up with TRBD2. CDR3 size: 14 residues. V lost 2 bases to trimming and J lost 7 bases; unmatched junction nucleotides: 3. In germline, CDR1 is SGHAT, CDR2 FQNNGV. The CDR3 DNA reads TGTGCCAGCAGCTTAAGCGGGAGGGTCCATACGCAGTATTTT. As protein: CASSLSGRVHTQYF.

CDR3 nucleotide sequence: TGTGCCACCAGCAGTTTGGACAGATTAAATCAGCCCCAGCATTTT. Protein: CATSSLDRLNQPQHF. The chain combines TRBV15 with TRBJ1-5, with D maybe TRBD1 (6 bases). This CDR3 has 15 amino acids. V was pared by 3 bases and J by 4 bases, with 13 bases between. Germline CDR1 reads LNHNV; CDR2 reads YYDKDF (reference sequence).

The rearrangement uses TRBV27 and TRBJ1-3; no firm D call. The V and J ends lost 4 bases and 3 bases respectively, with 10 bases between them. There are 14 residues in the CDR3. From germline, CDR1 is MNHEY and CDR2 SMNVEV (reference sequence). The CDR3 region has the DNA TGTGCCAGCAGTTCTGTCTTCGGTGGAAACACCATATATTTT. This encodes CASSSVFGGNTIYF.

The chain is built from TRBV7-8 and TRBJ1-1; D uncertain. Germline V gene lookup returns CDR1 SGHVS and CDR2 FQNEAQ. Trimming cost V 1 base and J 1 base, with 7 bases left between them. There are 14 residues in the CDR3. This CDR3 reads CASSLVVGNTEAFF. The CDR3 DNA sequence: TGTGCCAGCAGCTTAGTGGTCGGGAACACTGAAGCTTTCTTT.

The CDR3 loop is CASSQGRMGYGYTF. CDR3 nucleotides: TGTGCCAGCAGCCAGGGAAGGATGGGCTATGGCTACACCTTC. The J gene is TRBJ1-2, the V gene TRBV19, with D possibly TRBD1 on 5 matching bases. The length of the CDR3 is 14 residues. Germline lookup yields CDR1 LNHDA and CDR2 SQIVND (reference sequence). V was trimmed by 9 bases and J by 4 bases, leaving 18 bases between them.

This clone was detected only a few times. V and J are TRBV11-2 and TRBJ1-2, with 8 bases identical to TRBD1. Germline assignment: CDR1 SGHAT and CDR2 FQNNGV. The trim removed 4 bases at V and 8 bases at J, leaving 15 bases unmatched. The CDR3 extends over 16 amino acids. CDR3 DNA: TGTGCCAGCAGCTCAGTACAACCGGTGGACAGGGAAGGCTACACCTTC. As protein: CASSSVQPVDREGYTF. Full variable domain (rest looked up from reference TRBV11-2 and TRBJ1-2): EAGVAQSPRYKIIEKRQSVAFWCNPISGHATLYWYQQILGQGPKLLIQFQNNGVVDDSQLPKDRFSAERLKGVDSTLKIQPAKLEDSAVYLCASSSVQPVDREGYTFGSGTRLTVV.

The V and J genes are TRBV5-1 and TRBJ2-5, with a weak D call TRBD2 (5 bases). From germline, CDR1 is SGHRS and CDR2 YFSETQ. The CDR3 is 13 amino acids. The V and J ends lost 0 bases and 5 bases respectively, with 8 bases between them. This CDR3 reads CASSLVRGETQYF. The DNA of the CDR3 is TGCGCCAGCAGCTTGGTACGAGGGGAGACCCAGTACTTC.

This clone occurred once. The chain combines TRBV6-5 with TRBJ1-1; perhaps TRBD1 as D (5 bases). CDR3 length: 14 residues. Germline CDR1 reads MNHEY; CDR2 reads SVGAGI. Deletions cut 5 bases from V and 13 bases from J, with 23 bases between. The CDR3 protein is CASSGIGAKSCGFF. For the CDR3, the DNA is TGTGCCAGCAGTGGAATAGGGGCCAAATCTTGCGGTTTCTTT.

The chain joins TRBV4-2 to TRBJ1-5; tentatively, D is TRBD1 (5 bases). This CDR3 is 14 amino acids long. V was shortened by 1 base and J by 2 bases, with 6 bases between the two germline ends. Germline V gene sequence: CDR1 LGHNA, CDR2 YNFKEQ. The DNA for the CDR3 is TGTGCCAGCAGCCAAGTACAGGGCAATCAGCCCCAGCATTTT. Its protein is CASSQVQGNQPQHF.

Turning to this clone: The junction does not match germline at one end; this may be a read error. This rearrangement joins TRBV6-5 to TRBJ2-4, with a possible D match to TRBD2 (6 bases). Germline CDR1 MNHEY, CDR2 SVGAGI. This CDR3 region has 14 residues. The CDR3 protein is CASSRSGSKNSQYF. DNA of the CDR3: TGTGCCAGCAGCCGTAGCGGCTCCAAAAACAGTCAGTACTTC.

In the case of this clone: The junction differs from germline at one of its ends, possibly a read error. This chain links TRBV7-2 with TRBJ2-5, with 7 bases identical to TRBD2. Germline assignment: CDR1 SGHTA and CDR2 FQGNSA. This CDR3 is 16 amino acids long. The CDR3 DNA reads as TGTGCCAGCAGCTTAGGGACTAGTGGGAACCAAGAGGCCCAGTACTTC. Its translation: CASSLGTSGNQEAQYF. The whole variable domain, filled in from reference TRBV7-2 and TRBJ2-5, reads GAGVSQSPSNKVTEKGKDVELRCDPISGHTALYWYRQSLGQGLEFLIYFQGNSAPDKSGLPSDRFSAERTGGSVSTLTIQRTQQEDSAVYLCASSLGTSGNQEAQYFGPGTRLLVL.